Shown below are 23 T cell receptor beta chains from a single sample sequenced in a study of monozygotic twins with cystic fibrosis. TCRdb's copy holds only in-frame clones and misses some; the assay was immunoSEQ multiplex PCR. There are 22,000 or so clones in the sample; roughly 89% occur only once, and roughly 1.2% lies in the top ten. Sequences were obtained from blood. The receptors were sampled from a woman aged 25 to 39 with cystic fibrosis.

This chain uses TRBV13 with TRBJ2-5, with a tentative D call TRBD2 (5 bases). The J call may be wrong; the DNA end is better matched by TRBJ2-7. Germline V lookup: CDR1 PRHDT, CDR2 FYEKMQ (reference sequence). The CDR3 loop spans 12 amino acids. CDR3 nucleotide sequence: TGTGCCAGCAGCTCGGGGTCCTACGAGCAGTACTTC. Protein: CASSSGSYEQYF.

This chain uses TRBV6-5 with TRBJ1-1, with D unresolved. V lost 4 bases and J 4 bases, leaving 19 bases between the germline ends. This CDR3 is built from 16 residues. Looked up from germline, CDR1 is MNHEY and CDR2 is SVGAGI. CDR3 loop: CASSWAGRLKGTEAFF. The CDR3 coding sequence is TGTGCCAGCAGTTGGGCCGGACGGTTGAAGGGCACTGAAGCTTTCTTT.

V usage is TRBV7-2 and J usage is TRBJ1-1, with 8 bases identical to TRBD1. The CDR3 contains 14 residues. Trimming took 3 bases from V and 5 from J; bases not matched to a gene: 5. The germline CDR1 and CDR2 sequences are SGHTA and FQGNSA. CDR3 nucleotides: TGTGCCAGCAGCTTCACAGGGGGTAGGACTGAAGCTTTCTTT. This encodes CASSFTGGRTEAFF.

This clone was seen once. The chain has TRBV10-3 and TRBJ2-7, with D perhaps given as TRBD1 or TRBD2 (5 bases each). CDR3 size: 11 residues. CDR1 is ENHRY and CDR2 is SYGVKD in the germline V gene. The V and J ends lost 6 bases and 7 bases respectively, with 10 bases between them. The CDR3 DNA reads TGTGCCATCAGAAAGGGACGGGAGCAGTACTTC. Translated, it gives CAIRKGREQYF.

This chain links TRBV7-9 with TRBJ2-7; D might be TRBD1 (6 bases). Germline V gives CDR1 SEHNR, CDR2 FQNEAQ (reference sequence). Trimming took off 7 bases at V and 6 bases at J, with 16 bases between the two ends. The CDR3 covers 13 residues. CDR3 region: CASNKQGSGEQYF. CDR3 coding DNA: TGTGCCAGCAACAAACAGGGTTCCGGCGAGCAGTACTTC.

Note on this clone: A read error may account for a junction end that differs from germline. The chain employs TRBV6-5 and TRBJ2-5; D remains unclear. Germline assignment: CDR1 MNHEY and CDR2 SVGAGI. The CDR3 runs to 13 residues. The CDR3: CASSYAAVEIQYF. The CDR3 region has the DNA TGTGCCAGCAGTTACGCCGCGGTGGAGATCCAGTACTTC.

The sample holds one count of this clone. CDR3 nucleotides: TGTGCCAGCACCCGGATGGGGGCCCCGGGGCGAGAGACCCAGTACTTC. As protein: CASTRMGAPGRETQYF. The V gene is TRBV9, the J gene TRBJ2-5; weak D call: TRBD1 (6 bases). V lost 6 bases, J lost 4 bases, and 22 bases lay in between. In germline, CDR1 is SGDLS, CDR2 YYNGEE. This CDR3 contains 16 residues.

CDR3: CASSYIPLAKNIQYF. In DNA, the CDR3 is TGTGCCAGCAGTTACATTCCCCTAGCCAAAAACATTCAGTACTTC. V is TRBV6-5 and J is TRBJ2-4; D unresolved. CDR3 length: 15 amino acids. Germline-derived CDR1 and CDR2 are MNHEY and SVGAGI. V lost 2 bases, J lost 0 bases, and 8 bases lay in between.

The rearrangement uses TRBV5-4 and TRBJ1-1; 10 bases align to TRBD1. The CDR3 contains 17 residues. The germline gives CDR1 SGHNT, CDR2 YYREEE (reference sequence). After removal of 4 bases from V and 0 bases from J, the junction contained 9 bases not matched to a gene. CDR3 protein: CASSIGGGTGVNTEAFF. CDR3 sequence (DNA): TGTGCCAGCAGCATTGGGGGAGGGACAGGGGTGAACACTGAAGCTTTCTTT.

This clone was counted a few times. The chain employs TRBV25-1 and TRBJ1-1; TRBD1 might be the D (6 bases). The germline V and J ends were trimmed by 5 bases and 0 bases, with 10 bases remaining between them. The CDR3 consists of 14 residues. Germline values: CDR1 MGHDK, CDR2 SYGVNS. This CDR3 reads CASSHRAMNTEAFF. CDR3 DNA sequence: TGTGCCAGCAGTCACAGGGCAATGAACACTGAAGCTTTCTTT.

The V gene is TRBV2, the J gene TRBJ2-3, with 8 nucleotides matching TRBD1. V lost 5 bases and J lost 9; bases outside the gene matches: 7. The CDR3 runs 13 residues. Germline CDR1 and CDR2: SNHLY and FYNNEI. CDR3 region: CASSQGAVSTQYF. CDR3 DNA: TGTGCCAGCAGTCAGGGGGCGGTTTCGACGCAGTATTTT.

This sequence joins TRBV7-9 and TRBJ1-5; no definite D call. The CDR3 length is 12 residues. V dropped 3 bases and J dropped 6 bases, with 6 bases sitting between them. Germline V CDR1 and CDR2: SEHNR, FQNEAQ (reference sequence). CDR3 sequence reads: CASSFLTQPQHF. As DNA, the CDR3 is TGTGCCAGCAGCTTTTTAACTCAGCCCCAGCATTTT.

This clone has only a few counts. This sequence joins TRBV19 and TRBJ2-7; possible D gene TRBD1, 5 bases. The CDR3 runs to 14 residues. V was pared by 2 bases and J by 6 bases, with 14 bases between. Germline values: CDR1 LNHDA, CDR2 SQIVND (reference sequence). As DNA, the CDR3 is TGTGCCAGTAGTATACATCCCGCAGGGATCGAGCAGTACTTC. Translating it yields CASSIHPAGIEQYF.

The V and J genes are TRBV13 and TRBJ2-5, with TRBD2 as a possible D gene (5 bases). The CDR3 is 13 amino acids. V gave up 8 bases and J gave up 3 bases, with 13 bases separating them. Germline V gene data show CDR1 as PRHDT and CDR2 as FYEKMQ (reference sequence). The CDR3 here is CASSDMGEETQYF. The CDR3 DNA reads TGTGCCAGCTCAGATATGGGAGAAGAGACCCAGTACTTC.

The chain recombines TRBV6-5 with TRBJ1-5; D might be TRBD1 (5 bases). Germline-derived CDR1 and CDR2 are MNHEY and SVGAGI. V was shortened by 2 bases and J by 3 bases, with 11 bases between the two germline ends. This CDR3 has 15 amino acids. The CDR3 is CASSYAGGNNQPQHF. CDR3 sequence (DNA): TGTGCCAGCAGTTACGCGGGGGGGAACAATCAGCCCCAGCATTTT.

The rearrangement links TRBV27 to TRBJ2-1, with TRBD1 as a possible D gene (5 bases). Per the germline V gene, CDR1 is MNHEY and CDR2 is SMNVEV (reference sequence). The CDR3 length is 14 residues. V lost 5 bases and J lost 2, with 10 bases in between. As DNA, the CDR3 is TGTGCCAGCAGTATAAGGGGTACCTACAATGAGCAGTTCTTC. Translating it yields CASSIRGTYNEQFF.

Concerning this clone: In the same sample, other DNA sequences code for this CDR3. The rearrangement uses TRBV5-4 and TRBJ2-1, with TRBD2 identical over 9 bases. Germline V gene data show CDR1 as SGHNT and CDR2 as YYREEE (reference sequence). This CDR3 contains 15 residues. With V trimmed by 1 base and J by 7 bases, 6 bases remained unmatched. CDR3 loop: CASSLKAGGLNEQFF. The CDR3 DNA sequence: TGTGCCAGCAGCTTGAAGGCGGGGGGGCTGAATGAGCAGTTCTTC.

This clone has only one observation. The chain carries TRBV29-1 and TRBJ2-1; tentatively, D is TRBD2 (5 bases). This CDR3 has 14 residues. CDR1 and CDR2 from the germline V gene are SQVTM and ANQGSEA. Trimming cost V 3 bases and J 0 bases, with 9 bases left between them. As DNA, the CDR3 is TGCAGCGTTGATCGGGGTAGCTCCTACAATGAGCAGTTCTTC. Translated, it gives CSVDRGSSYNEQFF.

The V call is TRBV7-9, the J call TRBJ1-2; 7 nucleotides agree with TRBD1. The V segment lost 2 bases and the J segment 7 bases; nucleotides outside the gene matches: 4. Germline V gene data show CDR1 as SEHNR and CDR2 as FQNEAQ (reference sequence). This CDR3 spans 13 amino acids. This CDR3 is CASSLRDSGGYTF. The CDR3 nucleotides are TGTGCCAGCAGCTTACGGGACAGTGGTGGCTACACCTTC.

CDR3 DNA: TGCACCAGCAGCCAAGAGGGGACTGTCGCCTACGAGCAGTACTTC. Its protein is CTSSQEGTVAYEQYF. This rearrangement joins TRBV1 to TRBJ2-7; TRBD2, the table's D call, was not compared with the DNA. TRBV1 is an annotated pseudogene. The CDR3 extends over 15 amino acids.

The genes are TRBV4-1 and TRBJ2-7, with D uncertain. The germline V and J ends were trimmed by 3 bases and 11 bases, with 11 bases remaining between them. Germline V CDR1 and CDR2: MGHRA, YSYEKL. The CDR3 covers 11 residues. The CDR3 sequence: CASSQGGVEYF. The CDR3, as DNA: TGCGCCAGCAGCCAGGGTGGGGTGGAGTACTTC.

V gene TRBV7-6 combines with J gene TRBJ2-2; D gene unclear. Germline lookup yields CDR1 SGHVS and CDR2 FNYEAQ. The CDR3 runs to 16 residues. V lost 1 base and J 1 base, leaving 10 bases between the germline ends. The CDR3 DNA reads TGTGCCAGCAGCTTAGGCATCCAAGAGAACACCGGGGAGCTGTTTTTT. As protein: CASSLGIQENTGELFF.

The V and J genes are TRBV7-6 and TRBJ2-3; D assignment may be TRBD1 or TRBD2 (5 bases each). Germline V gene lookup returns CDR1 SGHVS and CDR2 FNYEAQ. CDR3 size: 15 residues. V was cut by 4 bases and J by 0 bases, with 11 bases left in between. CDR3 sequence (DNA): TGTGCCAGCAGCTCAGGGACGCCCAGCACAGATACGCAGTATTTT. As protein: CASSSGTPSTDTQYF.